This T cell receptor beta chain was documented in a study of shared clonotypes between healthy human individuals. A note on this clone: Antigen specificity is unknown.

Running of the assay took place at deep level. Genomic DNA of each subset was evenly split across several immunoSEQ plates. This table comes from immunoSEQ multiplex PCR, and its TCRdb copy is limited to in-frame clones, with some not included. Counted here are around 690,000 clones, roughly 91% occurring once; the ten biggest clones make up 34%. Overall study results and limits: Sorted-subset sequencing, rarefaction showed, was incomplete despite large depth.

CDR3 length equals 11 residues. The germline V gene encodes CDR1 SQVTM and CDR2 ANQGSEA. Trimming left V 2 bases short and J 4 bases short, with 6 bases between. The chain combines TRBV29-1 with TRBJ2-7; unclear D gene. Sequenced input: memory CD8+ T cells from PBMCs. Subset here: CD45RO+ cells pooled with CCR7-negative TemRA cells. The clonotype comes from a man between 18 and 35 years old in good health. Some clones in this sample may be carry-over from other donors' samples. The CDR3 DNA follows: TGCAGCGTTGAAATGGGTTACGAGCAGTACTTC. It is translated as CSVEMGYEQYF.